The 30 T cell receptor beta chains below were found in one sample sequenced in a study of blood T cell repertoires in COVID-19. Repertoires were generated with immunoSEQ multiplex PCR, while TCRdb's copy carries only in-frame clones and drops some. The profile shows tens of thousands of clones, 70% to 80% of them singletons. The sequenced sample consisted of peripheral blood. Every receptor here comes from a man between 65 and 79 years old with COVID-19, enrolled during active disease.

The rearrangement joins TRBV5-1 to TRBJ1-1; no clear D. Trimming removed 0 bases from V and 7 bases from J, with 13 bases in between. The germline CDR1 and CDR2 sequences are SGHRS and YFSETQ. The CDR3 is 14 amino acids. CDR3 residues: CASSLGFGVGEAFF. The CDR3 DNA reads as TGCGCCAGCAGCTTGGGATTCGGGGTGGGTGAAGCTTTCTTT.

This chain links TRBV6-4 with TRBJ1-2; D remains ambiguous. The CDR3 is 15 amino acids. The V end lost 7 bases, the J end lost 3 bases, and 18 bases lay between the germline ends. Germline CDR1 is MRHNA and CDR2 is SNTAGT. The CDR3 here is CASKLTPRGDYGYTF. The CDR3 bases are TGTGCCAGCAAATTAACCCCCCGAGGAGACTATGGCTACACCTTC.

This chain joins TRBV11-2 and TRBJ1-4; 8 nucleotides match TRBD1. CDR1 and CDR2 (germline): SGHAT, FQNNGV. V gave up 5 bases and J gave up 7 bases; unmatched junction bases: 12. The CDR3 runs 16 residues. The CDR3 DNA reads TGTGCCAGCAGCCAAGGAGCAGGGGGCTATGGTGAAAAACTGTTTTTT. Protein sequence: CASSQGAGGYGEKLFF. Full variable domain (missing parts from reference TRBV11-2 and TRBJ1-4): EAGVAQSPRYKIIEKRQSVAFWCNPISGHATLYWYQQILGQGPKLLIQFQNNGVVDDSQLPKDRFSAERLKGVDSTLKIQPAKLEDSAVYLCASSQGAGGYGEKLFFGSGTQLSVL.

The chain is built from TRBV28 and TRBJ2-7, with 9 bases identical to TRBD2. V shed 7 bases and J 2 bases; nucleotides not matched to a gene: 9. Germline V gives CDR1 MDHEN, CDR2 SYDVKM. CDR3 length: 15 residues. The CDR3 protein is CASTDGTSSTYEQYF. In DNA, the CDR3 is TGTGCCAGCACCGACGGGACTAGCTCTACCTACGAGCAGTACTTC.

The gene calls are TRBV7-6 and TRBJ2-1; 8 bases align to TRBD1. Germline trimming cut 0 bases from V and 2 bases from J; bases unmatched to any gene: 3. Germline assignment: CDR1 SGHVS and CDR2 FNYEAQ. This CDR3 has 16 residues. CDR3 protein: CASSLAQGAAYNEQFF. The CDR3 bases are TGTGCCAGCAGCTTAGCGCAGGGGGCCGCCTACAATGAGCAGTTCTTC.

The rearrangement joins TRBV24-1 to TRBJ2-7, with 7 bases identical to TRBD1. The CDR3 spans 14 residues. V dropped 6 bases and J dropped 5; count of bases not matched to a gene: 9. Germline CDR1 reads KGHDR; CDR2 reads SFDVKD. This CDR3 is CATSPGQRYDEQYF. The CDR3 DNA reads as TGTGCCACCAGTCCGGGACAGAGGTACGACGAGCAGTACTTC.

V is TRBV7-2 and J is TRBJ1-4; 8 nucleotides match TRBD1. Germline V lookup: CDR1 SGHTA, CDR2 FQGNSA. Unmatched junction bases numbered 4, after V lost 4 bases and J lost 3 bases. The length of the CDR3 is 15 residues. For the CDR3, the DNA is TGTGCCAGCAGCTCTAGACAGGGGTCTAATGAAAAACTGTTTTTT. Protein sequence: CASSSRQGSNEKLFF.

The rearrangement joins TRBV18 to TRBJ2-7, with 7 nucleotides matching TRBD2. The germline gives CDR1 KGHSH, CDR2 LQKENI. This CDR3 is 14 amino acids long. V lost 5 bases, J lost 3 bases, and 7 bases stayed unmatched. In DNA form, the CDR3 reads TGTGCCAGCTCAGGAGGACTAGAAAACTACGAGCAGTACTTC. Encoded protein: CASSGGLENYEQYF. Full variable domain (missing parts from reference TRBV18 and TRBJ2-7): NAGVMQNPRHLVRRRGQEARLRCSPMKGHSHVYWYRQLPEEGLKFMVYLQKENIIDESGMPKERFSAEFPKEGPSILRIQQVVRGDSAAYFCASSGGLENYEQYFGPGTRLTVT.

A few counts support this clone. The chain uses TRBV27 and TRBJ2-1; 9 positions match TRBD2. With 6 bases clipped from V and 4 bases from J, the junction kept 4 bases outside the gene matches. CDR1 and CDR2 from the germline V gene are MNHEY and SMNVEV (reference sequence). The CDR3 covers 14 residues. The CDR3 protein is CASRTSGFYNEQFF. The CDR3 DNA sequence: TGTGCCAGCAGGACTAGCGGCTTTTACAATGAGCAGTTCTTC.

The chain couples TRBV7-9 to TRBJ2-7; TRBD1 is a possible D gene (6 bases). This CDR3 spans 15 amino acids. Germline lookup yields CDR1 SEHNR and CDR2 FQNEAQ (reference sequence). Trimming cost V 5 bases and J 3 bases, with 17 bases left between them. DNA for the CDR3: TGTGCCAGCAGCCATATTTCGGGACACCACTACGAGCAGTACTTC. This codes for CASSHISGHHYEQYF.

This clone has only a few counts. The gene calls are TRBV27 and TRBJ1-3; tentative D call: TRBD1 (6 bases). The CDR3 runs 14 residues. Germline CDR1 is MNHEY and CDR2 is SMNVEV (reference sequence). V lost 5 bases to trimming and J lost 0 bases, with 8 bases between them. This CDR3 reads CASSRGGSGNTIYF. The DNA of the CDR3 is TGTGCCAGCAGTCGAGGGGGCTCTGGAAACACCATATATTTT.

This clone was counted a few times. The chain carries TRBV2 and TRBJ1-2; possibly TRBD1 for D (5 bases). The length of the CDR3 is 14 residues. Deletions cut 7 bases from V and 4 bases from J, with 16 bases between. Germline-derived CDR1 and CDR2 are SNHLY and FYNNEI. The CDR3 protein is CASIIGDLAYGYTF. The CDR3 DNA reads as TGTGCCAGCATAATTGGGGACTTGGCCTATGGCTACACCTTC.

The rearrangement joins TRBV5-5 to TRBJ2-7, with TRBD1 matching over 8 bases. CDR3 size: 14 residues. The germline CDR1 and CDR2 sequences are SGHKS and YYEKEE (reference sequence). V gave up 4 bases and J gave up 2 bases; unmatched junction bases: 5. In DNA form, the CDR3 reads TGTGCCAGCAGCCTTGGACAGGGTCCCTACGAGCAGTACTTC. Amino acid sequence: CASSLGQGPYEQYF.

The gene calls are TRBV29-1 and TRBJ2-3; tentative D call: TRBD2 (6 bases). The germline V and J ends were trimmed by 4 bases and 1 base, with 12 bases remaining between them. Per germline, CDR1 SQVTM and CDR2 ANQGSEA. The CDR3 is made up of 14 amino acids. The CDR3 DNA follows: TGCAGCGTTGTAAGGGAGGTCGGCACAGATACGCAGTATTTT. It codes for CSVVREVGTDTQYF.

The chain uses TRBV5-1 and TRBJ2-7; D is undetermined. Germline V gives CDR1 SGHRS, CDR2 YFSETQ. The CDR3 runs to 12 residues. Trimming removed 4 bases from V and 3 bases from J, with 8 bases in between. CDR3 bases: TGCGCCAGCAGCGGGCAGTTCTACGAGCAGTACTTC. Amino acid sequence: CASSGQFYEQYF.

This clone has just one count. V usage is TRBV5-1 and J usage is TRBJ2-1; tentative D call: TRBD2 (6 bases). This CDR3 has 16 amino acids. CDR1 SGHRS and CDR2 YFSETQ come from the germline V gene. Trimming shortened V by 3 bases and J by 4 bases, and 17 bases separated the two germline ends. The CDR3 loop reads CASSSRPTSGYNEQFF. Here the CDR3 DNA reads TGCGCCAGCAGCTCCCGCCCCACGAGCGGGTACAATGAGCAGTTCTTC.

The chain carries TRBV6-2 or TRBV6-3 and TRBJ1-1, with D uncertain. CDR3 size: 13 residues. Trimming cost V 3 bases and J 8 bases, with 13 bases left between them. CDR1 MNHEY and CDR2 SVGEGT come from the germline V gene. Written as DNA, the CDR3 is TGTGCCAGCAGTTATGGTGAAATTGGCGAAGCTTTCTTT. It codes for CASSYGEIGEAFF.

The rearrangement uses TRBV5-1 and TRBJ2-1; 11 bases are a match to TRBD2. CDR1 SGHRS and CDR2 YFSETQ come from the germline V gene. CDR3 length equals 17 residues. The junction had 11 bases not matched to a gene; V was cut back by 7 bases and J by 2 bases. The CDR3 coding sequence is TGCGCCAGCGGGGTAGCGGGAGGGGAGGGCCCCTACAATGAGCAGTTCTTC. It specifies CASGVAGGEGPYNEQFF. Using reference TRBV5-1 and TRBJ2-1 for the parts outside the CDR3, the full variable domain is KAGVTQTPRYLIKTRGQQVTLSCSPISGHRSVSWYQQTPGQGLQFLFEYFSETQRNKGNFPGRFSGRQFSNSRSEMNVSTLELGDSALYLCASGVAGGEGPYNEQFFGPGTRLTVL.

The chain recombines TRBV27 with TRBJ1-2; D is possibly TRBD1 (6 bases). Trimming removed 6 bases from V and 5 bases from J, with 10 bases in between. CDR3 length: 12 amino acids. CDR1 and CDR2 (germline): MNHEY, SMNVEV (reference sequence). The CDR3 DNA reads TGTGCCAGCAGCCCCCAGGGGTATGGCTACACCTTC. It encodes CASSPQGYGYTF.

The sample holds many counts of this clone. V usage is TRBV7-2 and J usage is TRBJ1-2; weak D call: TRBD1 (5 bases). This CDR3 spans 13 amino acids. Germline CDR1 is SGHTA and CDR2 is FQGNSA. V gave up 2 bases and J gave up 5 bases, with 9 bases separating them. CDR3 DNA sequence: TGTGCCAGCAGCTTATCAGGGCCATATGGCTACACCTTC. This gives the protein CASSLSGPYGYTF.

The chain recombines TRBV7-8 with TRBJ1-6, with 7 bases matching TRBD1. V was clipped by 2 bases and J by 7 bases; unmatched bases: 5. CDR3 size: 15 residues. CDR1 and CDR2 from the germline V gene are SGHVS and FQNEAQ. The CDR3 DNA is TGTGCCAGCAGCTTACAGGGGGTAGGGAATTCACCCCTCCACTTT. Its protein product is CASSLQGVGNSPLHF.

This chain's CDR3 is CASSYSPPGGQETQYF. The CDR3 DNA follows: TGTGCCAGCAGTTATTCCCCCCCGGGGGGACAAGAGACCCAGTACTTC. The chain couples TRBV6-2 or TRBV6-3 to TRBJ2-5; 7 bases agree with TRBD2. There are 16 residues in the CDR3. Germline trimming cut 3 bases from V and 2 bases from J; bases unmatched to any gene: 9. Germline CDR1 reads MNHEY; CDR2 reads SVGEGT.

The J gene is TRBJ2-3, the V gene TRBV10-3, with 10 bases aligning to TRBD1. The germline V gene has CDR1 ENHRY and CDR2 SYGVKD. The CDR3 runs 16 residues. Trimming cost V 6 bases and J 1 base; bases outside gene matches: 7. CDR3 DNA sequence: TGTGCCATCAGCGATAAAGGGACAGGGGGCACAGATACGCAGTATTTT. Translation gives CAISDKGTGGTDTQYF.

The CDR3 nucleotides are TGTGCCAGCAGCCCCCGACAGGCGGTCCCCTACAATGAGCAGTTCTTC. This sequence encodes CASSPRQAVPYNEQFF. The genes are TRBV11-1 and TRBJ2-1; tentatively, D is TRBD1 (6 bases). Germline V CDR1 and CDR2: SGHAT, FQDESV (reference sequence). V was shortened by 5 bases and J by 2 bases, with 16 bases between the two germline ends. CDR3 length: 16 amino acids.

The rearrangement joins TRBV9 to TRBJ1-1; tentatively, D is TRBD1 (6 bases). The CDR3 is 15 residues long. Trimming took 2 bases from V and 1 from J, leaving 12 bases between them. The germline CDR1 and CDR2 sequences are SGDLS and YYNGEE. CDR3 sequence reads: CASSVTGMSNTEAFF. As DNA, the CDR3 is TGTGCCAGCAGCGTTACAGGGATGTCGAACACTGAAGCTTTCTTT.

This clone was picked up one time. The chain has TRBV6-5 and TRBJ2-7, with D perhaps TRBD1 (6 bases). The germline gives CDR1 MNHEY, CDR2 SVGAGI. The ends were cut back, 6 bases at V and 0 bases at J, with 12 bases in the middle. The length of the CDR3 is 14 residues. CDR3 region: CASRPGHSSYEQYF. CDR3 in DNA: TGTGCCAGCAGACCGGGACATAGCTCCTACGAGCAGTACTTC.

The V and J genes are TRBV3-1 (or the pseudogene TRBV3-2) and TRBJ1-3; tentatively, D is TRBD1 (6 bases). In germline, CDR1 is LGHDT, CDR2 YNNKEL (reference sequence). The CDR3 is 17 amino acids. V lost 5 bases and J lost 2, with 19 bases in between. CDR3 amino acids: CASSSLSVEGAGNTIYF. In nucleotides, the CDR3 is TGTGCCAGCAGCTCCCTCTCCGTCGAGGGGGCTGGAAACACCATATATTTT.

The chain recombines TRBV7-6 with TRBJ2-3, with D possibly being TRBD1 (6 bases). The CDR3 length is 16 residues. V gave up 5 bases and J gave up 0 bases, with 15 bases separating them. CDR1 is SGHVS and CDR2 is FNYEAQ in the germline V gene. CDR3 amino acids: CASSRILTGSTDTQYF. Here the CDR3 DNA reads TGTGCCAGCAGCAGAATTTTGACAGGTAGCACAGATACGCAGTATTTT. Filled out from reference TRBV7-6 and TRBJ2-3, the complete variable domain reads GAGVSQSPRYKVTKRGQDVALRCDPISGHVSLYWYRQALGQGPEFLTYFNYEAQQDKSGLPNDRFSAERPEGSISTLTIQRTEQRDSAMYRCASSRILTGSTDTQYFGPGTRLTVL.

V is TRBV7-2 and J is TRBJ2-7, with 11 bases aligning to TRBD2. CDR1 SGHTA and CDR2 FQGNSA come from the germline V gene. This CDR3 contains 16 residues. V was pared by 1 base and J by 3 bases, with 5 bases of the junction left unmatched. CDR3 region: CASSLGLAGSLYEQYF. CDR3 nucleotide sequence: TGTGCCAGCAGCTTAGGACTAGCGGGATCCCTCTACGAGCAGTACTTC.

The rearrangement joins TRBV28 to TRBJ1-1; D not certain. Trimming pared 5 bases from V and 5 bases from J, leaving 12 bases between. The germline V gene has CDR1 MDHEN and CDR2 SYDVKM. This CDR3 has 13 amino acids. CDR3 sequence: CASSLRRGTEAFF. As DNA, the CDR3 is TGTGCCAGCAGTCTCCGTCGAGGGACTGAAGCTTTCTTT.